This T cell receptor (beta chain) was captured by sequencing in a study of OX40 agonist ivuxolimab in advanced cancers. General study results and limits: Both CD4+ and CD8+ T cell populations in blood had undergone clonal expansion by week 6 at 0.1 to 3.0 mg/kg.

Trimming removed 1 base from V and 2 bases from J, with 8 bases in between. This CDR3 contains 15 residues. CDR1 and CDR2 from the germline V gene are LGHNA and YNFKEQ. Generated by immunoSEQ multiplex PCR, the TCRdb table keeps only in-frame clones and is missing some. Counted here are around 60,000 clones, more than 65% occurring once; the ten biggest clones make up 2.4%. On this clone itself: Its antigen is unknown.

Specimen: CD4+ or CD8+ T cells sorted from blood, collected in a trial of the OX40 agonist ivuxolimab. This receptor was identified in an adult with an advanced solid tumor such as melanoma, head and neck, liver or kidney cancer. The chain recombines TRBV4-2 with TRBJ2-2; D ambiguous. This CDR3 reads CASSQAGSNTGELFF. CDR3 sequence (DNA): TGTGCCAGCAGCCAAGCCGGCAGCAACACCGGGGAGCTGTTTTTT.